The 3 T cell receptor beta chains in this list originate from one sample, sequenced in a study of Graves' ophthalmopathy and Graves' hyperthyroidism. The authors amplified TCR beta CDR3 regions from RNA transcripts. HTBI-primed first-round RT-PCR preceded second-round multiplex PCR. TCRdb re-called the multiplex PCR reads through MiXCR, storing one row per CDR3 protein. The sample lists around 1,000,000 distinct CDR3 sequences, about 38% seen once, with over 8.5% in the top ten. Sequencing input: peripheral blood or thyroid tissue (not recorded which). The receptor source for this set is an adult man with Graves' hyperthyroidism.

The chain couples TRBV24-1 to TRBJ2-2, with D perhaps TRBD1 or TRBD2 (5 bases each). Trimming pared 1 base from V and 1 base from J, leaving 12 bases between. The CDR3 runs 17 residues. Germline CDR1 is KGHDR and CDR2 is SFDVKD. The chain's CDR3 is CATSDLTGGRNTGELFF. Written as DNA, the CDR3 is TGTGCCACCAGTGATTTAACAGGAGGCCGGAACACCGGGGAGCTGTTTTTT.

This rearrangement joins TRBV4-1 to TRBJ2-7, with D possibly TRBD1 on 6 matching bases. V lost 3 bases, J lost 3 bases, and 12 bases lay in between. The CDR3 is 14 amino acids. In germline, CDR1 is MGHRA, CDR2 YSYEKL. CDR3: CASSQMTGDYEQYF. The CDR3 DNA reads TGCGCCAGCAGCCAGATGACAGGAGACTACGAGCAGTACTTC.

Concerning this clonotype: An end of the junction does not agree with germline; a read error may underlie this. The chain couples TRBV20-1 to TRBJ1-1, with D possibly matching TRBD1 (6 bases). The CDR3 extends over 8 amino acids. Germline loops: CDR1 DFQATT, CDR2 SNEGSKA (reference sequence). The chain's CDR3 is CSAADGQF. The CDR3 DNA reads as TGCAGTGCTGCGGACGGACAGTTT.